The T cell receptor beta chain described here comes from a study of regulatory T cells in long-lasting Graves disease. Study-wide context: Graves' patients with a new diagnosis had received antithyroid drugs under 3 months. Study findings and constraints: Comparison showed that persistent patients shared more public clonotypes (2,741) than new patients (approximately 1,000).

V lost 4 bases to trimming and J lost 11 bases, with 11 bases between them. Looked up from germline, CDR1 is SGHDN and CDR2 is FVKESK. This CDR3 region has 11 residues. A remark on this clonotype: Its target is unknown.

Investigators prepared the TCR beta libraries by applying iRepertoire HTBI primers and Arm-PCR of CDR3 regions. Methods used by the authors: Identification of gene segments yielded some 60 TRBV and 14 to 15 TRBJ across samples. TCRdb re-called the multiplex PCR reads with MiXCR, one entry per CDR3 protein. TCRdb assigned the V and J calls; the authors' analysis was not used. The sample holds some 320,000 distinct CDR3 sequences; 18% are singletons and the top ten take around 36%. Time point specified: newly diagnosed GD, antithyroid drugs for less than 3 months. From PBMCs, RNA was extracted and then used to make the TCR library. The collection involved drawing 8.5 to 9 milliliters of peripheral blood into EDTA tubes.

Sample: peripheral blood mononuclear cells (PBMCs), taken at new diagnosis, from a patient treated with antithyroid drugs. The receptor was derived from a female donor with Graves disease. The J gene is TRBJ1-1, the V gene TRBV14; D possibly corresponds to TRBD1 (5 bases). CDR3 nucleotides: TGTGCCAGCAGCCGATTAGGGGCCGCTTTCTTT. Translating gives CASSRLGAAFF.